The 26 T cell receptor beta chains given below trace back to one sample, sequenced in a study of blood T cells in healthy people across ages. The second PCR ran roughly 6 to 11 cycles with a sample-barcoded 5' primer and J-beta primers. TCRdb ran MiXCR on the 5' RACE reads and lists one entry per CDR3 protein. The table has more than 750,000 distinct CDR3 sequences, roughly 28% seen once; the top ten hold approximately 10%. The same data also went into a second study, on T cells of mothers and their children.

The material sequenced was blood. These receptors came from a middle-aged woman in good health.

This chain links TRBV11-2 with TRBJ2-3; 10 bases align to TRBD1. Germline loops: CDR1 SGHAT, CDR2 FQNNGV. The CDR3 has 14 residues. V was pared by 5 bases and J by 8 bases, with 7 bases of the junction left unmatched. The CDR3 protein is CASSRRQGAGTQYF. The CDR3 DNA is TGTGCCAGCAGCCGACGACAGGGGGCCGGTACGCAGTATTTT.

V is TRBV18 and J is TRBJ1-6, with 8 bases fitting TRBD1. Germline trimming cut 3 bases from V and 3 bases from J; bases unmatched to any gene: 4. The germline CDR1 and CDR2 sequences are KGHSH and LQKENI. The CDR3 is made up of 16 amino acids. The CDR3 region has the DNA TGTGCCAGCTCACCCTGGACAGGGCTCTATAATTCACCCCTCCACTTT. It translates to CASSPWTGLYNSPLHF.

At least ten counts were recorded for this clonotype. The chain recombines TRBV30 with TRBJ2-7; either TRBD1 or TRBD2 may supply D (5 bases each). The germline V gene encodes CDR1 GTSNPN and CDR2 SVGIG (reference sequence). The ends were cut back, 2 bases at V and 0 bases at J, with 11 bases in the middle. CDR3 length: 14 residues. Written as DNA, the CDR3 is TGTGCCTGGAGTCCGGGGACGCTCTCCTACGAGCAGTACTTC. It specifies CAWSPGTLSYEQYF. Together with reference TRBV30 and TRBJ2-7, the CDR3 gives the full variable domain: SQTIHQWPATLVQPVGSPLSLECTVEGTSNPNLYWYRQAAGRGLQLLFYSVGIGQISSEVPQNLSASRPQDRQFILSSKKLLLSDSGFYLCAWSPGTLSYEQYFGPGTRLTVT.

This clonotype was picked up a small number of times. The chain is built from TRBV28 and TRBJ2-7; maybe TRBD1 (6 bases). This CDR3 spans 13 amino acids. V dropped 6 bases and J dropped 3 bases, with 12 bases sitting between them. Germline V lookup: CDR1 MDHEN, CDR2 SYDVKM. CDR3 region: CASRVGRGYEQYF. The CDR3 nucleotides read TGTGCCAGCAGGGTGGGCAGGGGCTACGAGCAGTACTTC.

As regards this clonotype: With a much larger clone just one base away, this may be a read error. The gene calls are TRBV29-1 and TRBJ2-7, with TRBD2 matching over 8 bases. J was trimmed by 4 bases and V by 6 bases; bases with no gene match: 8. The CDR3 runs to 13 residues. CDR1 is SQVTM and CDR2 is ANQGSEA in the germline V gene. CDR3 nucleotides: TGCAGCGTCGGGACTAGGGGGGGTTACGAGCAGTACTTC. Amino acids: CSVGTRGGYEQYF.

At least ten counts were recorded for this clonotype. The CDR3 bases are TGTGCCATCAGTGAGGGCAGGGAGAACACTGAAGCTTTCTTT. Its translation is CAISEGRENTEAFF. The rearrangement uses TRBV10-3 and TRBJ1-1; a possible D gene is TRBD1 (5 bases). CDR1 is ENHRY, CDR2 SYGVKD, per germline. The CDR3 sequence is 14 residues long. V was trimmed by 2 bases and J by 1 base, leaving 8 bases between them.

The count of this clonotype is one. This chain links TRBV4-2 with TRBJ1-5; 8 bases match TRBD1. Germline trimming cut 0 bases from V and 5 bases from J; bases unmatched to any gene: 6. CDR1 LGHNA and CDR2 YNFKEQ come from the germline V gene. The CDR3 has 16 residues. The CDR3 region is CASSQEGDRSDQPQHF. CDR3 nucleotide sequence: TGTGCCAGCAGCCAAGAAGGGGACAGGTCGGATCAGCCCCAGCATTTT.

Note on this clonotype: One end of the junction is discordant with germline, which a read error may explain. The CDR3 bases are TGTGCCAGCAGCTTAGCCCATCCTGGACTAGCGGGGAGGTCAGATGCGCAGTATTTT. Protein: CASSLAHPGLAGRSDAQYF. V usage is TRBV7-9 and J usage is TRBJ2-3; 12 nucleotides line up with TRBD2. This CDR3 is 19 amino acids long. Germline CDR1 and CDR2: SEHNR and FQNEAQ (reference sequence).

In this sample, this clonotype turned up a few times. In nucleotides, the CDR3 is TGCAGTGCTAGAGGGTGGACAGGGGTTCGCTCCTACCAAGAGACCCAGTACTTC. This gives the protein CSARGWTGVRSYQETQYF. V usage is TRBV20-1 and J usage is TRBJ2-5, with 9 bases lining up with TRBD1. The germline V gene encodes CDR1 DFQATT and CDR2 SNEGSKA (reference sequence). Losses at the gene ends were 1 base for V and 0 bases for J; bases not matched to a gene: 12. The length of the CDR3 is 18 residues.

The table lists this clonotype with a few counts. V gene TRBV11-1 combines with J gene TRBJ2-1; no clear D. The CDR3 is 14 amino acids. CDR1 and CDR2 from the germline V gene are SGHAT and FQDESV (reference sequence). V lost 6 bases, J lost 4 bases, and 13 bases lay in between. The CDR3 bases are TGTGCCAGCAGTCCCCGGACCGAATACAATGAGCAGTTCTTC. Translation gives CASSPRTEYNEQFF.

The sample holds many counts of this clonotype. This may stem from a read error, because a much larger clone lies one nucleotide away. The gene calls are TRBV29-1 and TRBJ2-7; D possibly corresponds to TRBD1 (6 bases). Trimming removed 5 bases at V and 3 bases at J, with 14 bases between. The CDR3 loop spans 13 amino acids. Germline V gene data show CDR1 as SQVTM and CDR2 as ANQGSEA. The DNA for the CDR3 is TGCAGCGTTTCGGACAGTCGGTGCTACGAGCAGTACTTC. Translated: CSVSDSRCYEQYF.

This clonotype appeared a few times. The gene calls are TRBV7-9 and TRBJ1-5; no reliable D call. The germline V gene encodes CDR1 SEHNR and CDR2 FQNEAQ (reference sequence). With 1 base removed from V and 4 bases from J, the gap between germline ends came to 14 bases. This CDR3 has 16 residues. CDR3 DNA: TGTGCCAGCAGCTTAGGTATAGGGAGAATGAATCAGCCCCAGCATTTT. Amino acids: CASSLGIGRMNQPQHF. Looking up the rest from reference TRBV7-9 and TRBJ1-5 gives the full variable domain: DTGVSQNPRHKITKRGQNVTFRCDPISEHNRLYWYRQTLGQGPEFLTYFQNEAQLEKSRLLSDRFSAERPKGSFSTLEIQRTEQGDSAMYLCASSLGIGRMNQPQHFGDGTRLSIL.

J is TRBJ2-3 and V is TRBV28; a possible D gene is TRBD2 (6 bases). The V gene's germline CDR1 is MDHEN and CDR2 SYDVKM. CDR3 length: 13 amino acids. Trimming stripped 8 bases from V and 1 base from J, with 10 bases between. The CDR3 here is CASSGERTDTQYF. The CDR3 DNA sequence: TGTGCCAGCTCGGGGGAACGCACAGATACGCAGTATTTT. Variable domain in full (rest from reference TRBV28 and TRBJ2-3): DVKVTQSSRYLVKRTGEKVFLECVQDMDHENMFWYRQDPGLGLRLIYFSYDVKMKEKGDIPEGYSVSREKKERFSLILESASTNQTSMYLCASSGERTDTQYFGPGTRLTVL.

As DNA, the CDR3 is TGTGCCAGCAGCGCGGGAGGAGTAGCGGGGACATATACGCAGTATTTT. It is translated as CASSAGGVAGTYTQYF. The chain uses TRBV7-3 and TRBJ2-3; 8 bases map to TRBD2. The CDR3 is made up of 16 amino acids. V gave up 5 bases and J gave up 7 bases; unmatched junction bases: 14. Per the germline V gene, CDR1 is SGHTA and CDR2 is FQGTGA.

The chain links TRBV28 to TRBJ1-2; D is uncertain. The V gene's germline CDR1 is MDHEN and CDR2 SYDVKM. This CDR3 contains 14 residues. V lost 6 bases, J lost 6 bases, and 17 bases lay in between. CDR3 residues: CASRGGIPSHGYTF. Written as DNA, the CDR3 is TGTGCCAGCAGGGGTGGTATCCCTTCCCATGGCTACACCTTC.

This clonotype was seen only a few times. The junction and the germline gene differ at one end; a read error may be behind it. V usage is TRBV12-3 or TRBV12-4 and J usage is TRBJ2-7; TRBD1 matches at 10 bases. The CDR3 totals 14 residues. The CDR3 DNA reads as TGTGCCGGCAGTCCGACAGGGGGCGGCTACGAGCAGTACTTC. It codes for CAGSPTGGGYEQYF.

This chain connects TRBV10-3 to TRBJ2-3, with D maybe TRBD2 (6 bases). The germline gives CDR1 ENHRY, CDR2 SYGVKD. There are 14 residues in the CDR3. V was shortened by 7 bases and J by 2 bases, with 13 bases between the two germline ends. The CDR3 DNA reads TGTGCCATCAAATTAGCGGAGACCACAGATACGCAGTATTTT. Translation: CAIKLAETTDTQYF.

Points on this clonotype: The germline gene is not matched at one end of the junction; a read error may be the cause. This chain uses TRBV5-1 with TRBJ2-6; no clear D gene. CDR3 length equals 14 residues. In germline, CDR1 is SGHRS, CDR2 YFSETQ. The chain's CDR3 is CASSLGSGTNVLTF. DNA of the CDR3: TGCGCCAGCAGCTTGGGATCTGGGACCAACGTCCTGACTTTC.

With regard to this clonotype: The junction and the germline gene differ at one end; a read error may be behind it. The chain uses TRBV7-2 and TRBJ2-7; a possible D gene is TRBD2 (6 bases). Germline assignment: CDR1 SGHTA and CDR2 FQGNSA. The CDR3 is made up of 15 amino acids. DNA for the CDR3: TGTGCCAGCAGTTTAGGGACTTCATCCACGTACGAGCAGTACTTC. Its protein is CASSLGTSSTYEQYF. Supplemented by reference TRBV7-2 and TRBJ2-7, the full variable domain reads GAGVSQSPSNKVTEKGKDVELRCDPISGHTALYWYRQSLGQGLEFLIYFQGNSAPDKSGLPSDRFSAERTGGSVSTLTIQRTQQEDSAVYLCASSLGTSSTYEQYFGPGTRLTVT.

The J gene is TRBJ2-7, the V gene TRBV7-9; either TRBD1 or TRBD2 may supply D (5 bases each). The CDR3 extends over 14 amino acids. Germline V gene sequence: CDR1 SEHNR, CDR2 FQNEAQ (reference sequence). V was pared by 5 bases and J by 6 bases, with 17 bases between. CDR3 amino acids: CASSLTRGVLEQYF. CDR3 nucleotides: TGTGCCAGCAGCCTGACAAGAGGGGTGCTCGAGCAGTACTTC.

This clonotype occurred once. The genes are TRBV27 and TRBJ2-4, with D tentatively TRBD1 (5 bases). Judging by the DNA end, TRBJ2-7 fits better; the J call may be wrong. The germline V gene has CDR1 MNHEY and CDR2 SMNVEV (reference sequence). The CDR3 contains 13 residues. The CDR3 sequence: CASRLGVTYEQYF. CDR3 coding DNA: TGTGCCAGCAGGTTAGGGGTTACCTACGAGCAGTACTTC.

This clonotype has a count of ten or more. The chain carries TRBV7-3 and TRBJ2-3; 8 bases map to TRBD1. Germline values: CDR1 SGHTA, CDR2 FQGTGA. V trimming: 4 bases; J trimming: 3 bases; junction bases outside the gene matches: 6. This CDR3 has 15 residues. Here the CDR3 DNA reads TGTGCCAGCAGCTCGACAGGGGTGTTGACAGATACGCAGTATTTT. Amino acid sequence: CASSSTGVLTDTQYF. The full variable domain, rest sourced from reference TRBV7-3 and TRBJ2-3, is GAGVSQTPSNKVTEKGKYVELRCDPISGHTALYWYRQSLGQGPEFLIYFQGTGAADDSGLPNDRFFAVRPEGSVSTLKIQRTERGDSAVYLCASSSTGVLTDTQYFGPGTRLTVL.

The J gene is TRBJ1-1, the V gene TRBV20-1; TRBD1 matches at 11 bases. Germline V gene lookup returns CDR1 DFQATT and CDR2 SNEGSKA (reference sequence). There are 18 residues in the CDR3. V trimming: 3 bases; J trimming: 0 bases; junction bases outside the gene matches: 12. The CDR3 reads CSARPGQGAGLLNTEAFF. In DNA, the CDR3 is TGCAGTGCTAGGCCCGGACAGGGGGCCGGGCTTTTGAACACTGAAGCTTTCTTT.

This chain's CDR3 is CSAIKGNYGYTF. The DNA of the CDR3 is TGCAGTGCTATAAAGGGGAACTATGGCTACACCTTC. The V gene is TRBV20-1, the J gene TRBJ1-2, with D possibly being TRBD1 (5 bases). Trimming cost V 4 bases and J 2 bases, with 8 bases left between them. In germline, CDR1 is DFQATT, CDR2 SNEGSKA (reference sequence). CDR3 length: 12 amino acids.

This clonotype was counted between two and nine times. The chain joins TRBV5-1 to TRBJ2-7; tentatively, D is TRBD2 (6 bases). CDR3 length equals 16 residues. Germline CDR1 reads SGHRS; CDR2 reads YFSETQ. The germline V and J ends were trimmed by 0 bases and 0 bases, with 13 bases remaining between them. DNA for the CDR3: TGCGCCAGCAGCTTGGATGCGGGGCCAACCTCCTACGAGCAGTACTTC. It specifies CASSLDAGPTSYEQYF. Full variable domain (outside the CDR3, taken from reference TRBV5-1 and TRBJ2-7): KAGVTQTPRYLIKTRGQQVTLSCSPISGHRSVSWYQQTPGQGLQFLFEYFSETQRNKGNFPGRFSGRQFSNSRSEMNVSTLELGDSALYLCASSLDAGPTSYEQYFGPGTRLTVT.

The V gene is TRBV29-1, the J gene TRBJ1-2, with D unclear. Trimming took off 0 bases at V and 4 bases at J, with 3 bases between the two ends. Germline V lookup: CDR1 SQVTM, CDR2 ANQGSEA. The CDR3 totals 11 residues. The CDR3 DNA is TGCAGCGTTGAAGATGCCTATGGCTACACCTTC. It yields the protein CSVEDAYGYTF.